This T cell receptor (beta chain) originates from a study of cytotoxic CD8 clonotypes in ibrutinib-treated CLL. Depth targeted 1 in 200,000 to 1 in 1 million T cells, averaging approximately 9.3x coverage per clonotype. The protocol was immunoSEQ multiplex PCR, while the TCRdb copy is restricted to in-frame clones and leaves out a portion. The sample records fewer than 55,000 clones, about three fifths being singletons. Germline CDR1 LNHNV, CDR2 YYDKDF (reference sequence). Trimming took off 1 base at V and 2 bases at J, with 9 bases between the two ends. The CDR3 extends over 14 amino acids. The V and J genes are TRBV15 and TRBJ2-7, with a tentative D call TRBD1 (6 bases). Sequences were derived from PBMCs, sampled after 24 months of ibrutinib treatment. The receptor comes from a human donor with chronic lymphocytic leukemia. DNA for the CDR3: TGTGCCACCAGCAGAGGTGGGGACACCTACGAGCAGTACTTC. Its protein product is CATSRGGDTYEQYF.